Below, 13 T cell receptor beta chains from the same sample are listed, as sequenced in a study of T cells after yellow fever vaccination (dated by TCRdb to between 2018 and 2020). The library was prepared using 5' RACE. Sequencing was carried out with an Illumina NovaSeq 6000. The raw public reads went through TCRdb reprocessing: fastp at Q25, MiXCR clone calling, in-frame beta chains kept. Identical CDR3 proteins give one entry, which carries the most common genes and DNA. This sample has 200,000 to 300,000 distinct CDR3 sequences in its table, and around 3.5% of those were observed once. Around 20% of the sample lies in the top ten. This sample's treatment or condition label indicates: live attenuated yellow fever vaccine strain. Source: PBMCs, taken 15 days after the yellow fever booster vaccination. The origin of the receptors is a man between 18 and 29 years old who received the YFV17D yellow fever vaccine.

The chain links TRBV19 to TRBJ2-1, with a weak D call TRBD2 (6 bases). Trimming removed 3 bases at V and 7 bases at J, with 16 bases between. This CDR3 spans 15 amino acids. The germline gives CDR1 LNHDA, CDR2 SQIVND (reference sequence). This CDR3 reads CASSIGRGPANEQFF. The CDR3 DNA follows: TGTGCCAGTAGTATCGGGCGGGGACCTGCGAATGAGCAGTTCTTC.

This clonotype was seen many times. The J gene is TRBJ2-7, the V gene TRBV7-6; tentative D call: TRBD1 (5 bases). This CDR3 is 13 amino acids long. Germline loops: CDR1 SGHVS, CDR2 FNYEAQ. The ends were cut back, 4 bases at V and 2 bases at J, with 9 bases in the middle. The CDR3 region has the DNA TGTGCCAGCAGCTCCGACAGTGCCTACGAGCAGTACTTC. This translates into CASSSDSAYEQYF.

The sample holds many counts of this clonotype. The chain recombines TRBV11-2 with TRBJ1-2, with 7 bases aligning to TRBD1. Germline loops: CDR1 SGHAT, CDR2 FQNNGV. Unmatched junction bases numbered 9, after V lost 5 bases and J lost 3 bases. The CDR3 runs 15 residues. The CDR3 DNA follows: TGTGCCAGCAGCACCAACAGGGGAATCGACTATGGCTACACCTTC. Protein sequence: CASSTNRGIDYGYTF.

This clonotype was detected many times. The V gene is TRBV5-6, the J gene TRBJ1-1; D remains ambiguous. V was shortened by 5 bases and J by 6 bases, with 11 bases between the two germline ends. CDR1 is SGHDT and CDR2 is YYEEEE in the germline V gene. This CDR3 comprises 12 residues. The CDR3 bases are TGTGCCAGCAGTCTGGGGTTTGCTGAAGCTTTCTTT. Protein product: CASSLGFAEAFF.

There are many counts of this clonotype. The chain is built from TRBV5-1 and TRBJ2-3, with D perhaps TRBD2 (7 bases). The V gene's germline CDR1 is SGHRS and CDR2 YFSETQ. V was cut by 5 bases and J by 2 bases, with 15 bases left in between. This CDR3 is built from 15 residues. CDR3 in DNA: TGCGCCAGCAGGACCCGGGGGGCTCCCACAGATACGCAGTATTTT. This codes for CASRTRGAPTDTQYF.

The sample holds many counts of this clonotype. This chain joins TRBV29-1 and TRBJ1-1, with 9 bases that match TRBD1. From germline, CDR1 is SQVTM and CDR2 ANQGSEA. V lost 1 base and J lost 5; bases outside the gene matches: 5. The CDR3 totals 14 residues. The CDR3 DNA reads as TGCAGCGTTGAAGCCTGGGGACAGGGAACTGAAGCTTTCTTT. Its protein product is CSVEAWGQGTEAFF. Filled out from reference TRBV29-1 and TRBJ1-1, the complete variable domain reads SAVISQKPSRDICQRGTSLTIQCQVDSQVTMMFWYRQQPGQSLTLIATANQGSEATYESGFVIDKFPISRPNLTFSTLTVSNMSPEDSSIYLCSVEAWGQGTEAFFGQGTRLTVV.

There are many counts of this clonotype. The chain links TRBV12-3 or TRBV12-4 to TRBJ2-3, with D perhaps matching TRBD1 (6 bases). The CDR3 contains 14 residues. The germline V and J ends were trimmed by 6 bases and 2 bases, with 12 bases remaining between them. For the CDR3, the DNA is TGTGCCAGCAGCCCCGGGGACATCACAGATACGCAGTATTTT. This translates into CASSPGDITDTQYF.

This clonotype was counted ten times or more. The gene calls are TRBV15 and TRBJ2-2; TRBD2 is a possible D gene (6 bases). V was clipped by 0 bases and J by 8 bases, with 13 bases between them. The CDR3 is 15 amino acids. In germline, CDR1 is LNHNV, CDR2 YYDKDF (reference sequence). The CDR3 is CATSRDSAGLGELFF. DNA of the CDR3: TGTGCCACCAGCAGAGATTCCGCGGGGCTAGGGGAGCTGTTTTTT.

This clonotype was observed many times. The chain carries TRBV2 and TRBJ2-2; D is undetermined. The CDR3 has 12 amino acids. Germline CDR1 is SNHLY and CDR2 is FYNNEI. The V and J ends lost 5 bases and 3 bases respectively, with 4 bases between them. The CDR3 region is CASSTHTGELFF. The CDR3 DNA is TGTGCCAGCAGTACCCACACCGGGGAGCTGTTTTTT.

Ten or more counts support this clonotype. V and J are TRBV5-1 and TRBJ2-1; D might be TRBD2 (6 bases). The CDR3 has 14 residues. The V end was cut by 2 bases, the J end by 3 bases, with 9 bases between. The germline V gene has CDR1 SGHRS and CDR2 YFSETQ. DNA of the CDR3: TGCGCCAGCAGCTTTCAGGAGGGCTACAATGAGCAGTTCTTC. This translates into CASSFQEGYNEQFF. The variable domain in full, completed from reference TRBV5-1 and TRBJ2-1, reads KAGVTQTPRYLIKTRGQQVTLSCSPISGHRSVSWYQQTPGQGLQFLFEYFSETQRNKGNFPGRFSGRQFSNSRSEMNVSTLELGDSALYLCASSFQEGYNEQFFGPGTRLTVL.

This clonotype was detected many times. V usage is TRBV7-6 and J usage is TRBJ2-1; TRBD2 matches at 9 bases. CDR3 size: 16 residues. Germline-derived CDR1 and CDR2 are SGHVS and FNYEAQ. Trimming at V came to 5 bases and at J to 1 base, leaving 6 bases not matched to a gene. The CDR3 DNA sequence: TGTGCCAGCAGCCCGATAGCGGGGGAATCCTACAATGAGCAGTTCTTC. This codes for CASSPIAGESYNEQFF.

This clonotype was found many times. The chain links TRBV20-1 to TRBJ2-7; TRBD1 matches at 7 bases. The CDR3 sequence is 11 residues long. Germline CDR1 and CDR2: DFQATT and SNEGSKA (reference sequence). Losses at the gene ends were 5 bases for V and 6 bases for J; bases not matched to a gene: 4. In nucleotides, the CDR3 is TGCAGTGCTTCAGACAGGGTCGAGCAGTACTTC. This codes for CSASDRVEQYF.

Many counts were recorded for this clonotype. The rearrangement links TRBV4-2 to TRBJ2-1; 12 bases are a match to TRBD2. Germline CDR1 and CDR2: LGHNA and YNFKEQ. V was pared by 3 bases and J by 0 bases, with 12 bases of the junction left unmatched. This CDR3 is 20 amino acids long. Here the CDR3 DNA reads TGTGCCAGCAGCCAGCTACTAGCGGGGGGCTGGGGGAGCTCCTACAATGAGCAGTTCTTC. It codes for CASSQLLAGGWGSSYNEQFF.